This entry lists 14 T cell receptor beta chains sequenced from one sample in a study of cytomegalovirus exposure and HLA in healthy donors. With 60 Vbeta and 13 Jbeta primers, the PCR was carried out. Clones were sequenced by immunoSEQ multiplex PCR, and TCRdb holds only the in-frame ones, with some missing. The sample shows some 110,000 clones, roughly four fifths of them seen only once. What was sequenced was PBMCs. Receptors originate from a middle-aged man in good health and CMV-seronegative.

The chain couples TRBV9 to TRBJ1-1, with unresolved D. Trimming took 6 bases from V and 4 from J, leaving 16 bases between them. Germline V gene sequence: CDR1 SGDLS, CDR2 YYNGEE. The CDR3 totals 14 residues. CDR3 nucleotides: TGTGCCAGCACCCCTCTCCGTGGGAGCACTGAAGCTTTCTTT. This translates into CASTPLRGSTEAFF.

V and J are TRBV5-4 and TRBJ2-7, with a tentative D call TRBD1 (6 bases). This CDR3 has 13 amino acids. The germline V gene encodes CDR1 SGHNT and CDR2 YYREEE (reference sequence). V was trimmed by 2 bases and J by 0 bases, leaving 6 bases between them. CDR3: CASSLQGSYEQYV. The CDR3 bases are TGTGCCAGCAGCTTACAGGGCTCCTACGAGCAGTACGTC.

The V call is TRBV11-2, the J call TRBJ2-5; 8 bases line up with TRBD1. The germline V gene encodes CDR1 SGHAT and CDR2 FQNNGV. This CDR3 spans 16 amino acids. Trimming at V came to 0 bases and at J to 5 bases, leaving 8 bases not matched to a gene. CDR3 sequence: CASSLDRAGGSETQYF. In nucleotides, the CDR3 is TGTGCCAGCAGCTTAGATCGTGCAGGGGGCTCGGAGACCCAGTACTTC.

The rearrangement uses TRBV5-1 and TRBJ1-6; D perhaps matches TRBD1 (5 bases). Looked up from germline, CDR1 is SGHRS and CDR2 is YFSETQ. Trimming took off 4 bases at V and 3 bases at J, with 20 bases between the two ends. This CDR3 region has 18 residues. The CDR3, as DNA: TGCGCCAGCAGCCGCAACTCAGGGTCCGACCTCTATAATTCACCCCTCCACTTT. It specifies CASSRNSGSDLYNSPLHF.

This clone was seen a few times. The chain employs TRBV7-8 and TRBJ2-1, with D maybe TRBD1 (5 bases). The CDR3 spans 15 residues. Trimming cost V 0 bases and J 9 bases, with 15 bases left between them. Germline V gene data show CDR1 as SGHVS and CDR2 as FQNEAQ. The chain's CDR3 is CASSLARWGAVEQFF. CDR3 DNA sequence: TGTGCCAGCAGCTTAGCGCGGTGGGGCGCGGTTGAGCAGTTCTTC.

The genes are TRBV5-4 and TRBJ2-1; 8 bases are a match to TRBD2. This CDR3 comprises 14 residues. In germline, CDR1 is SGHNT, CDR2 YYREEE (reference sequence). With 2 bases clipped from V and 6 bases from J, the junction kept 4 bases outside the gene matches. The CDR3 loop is CASSFGGGFNEQFF. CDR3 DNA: TGTGCCAGCAGCTTCGGGGGGGGCTTCAATGAGCAGTTCTTC.

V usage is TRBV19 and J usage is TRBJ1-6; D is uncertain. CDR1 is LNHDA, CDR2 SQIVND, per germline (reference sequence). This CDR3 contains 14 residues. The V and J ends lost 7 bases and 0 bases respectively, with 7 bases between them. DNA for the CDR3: TGTGCCAGTACGGGGAGCTCCTATAATTCACCCCTCCACTTT. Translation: CASTGSSYNSPLHF.

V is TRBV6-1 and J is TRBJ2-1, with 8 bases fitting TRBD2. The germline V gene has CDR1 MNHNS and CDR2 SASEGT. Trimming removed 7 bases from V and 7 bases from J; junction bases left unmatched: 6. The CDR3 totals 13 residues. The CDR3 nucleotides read TGTGCCAGCATCCCGGGACTAGGAAATGAGCAGTTCTTC. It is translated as CASIPGLGNEQFF.

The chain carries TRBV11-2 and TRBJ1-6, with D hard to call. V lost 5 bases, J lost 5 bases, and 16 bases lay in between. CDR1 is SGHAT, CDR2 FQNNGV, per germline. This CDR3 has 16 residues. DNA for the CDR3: TGTGCCAGCAGCCTTGCCCAGAACGTCAATAATTCACCCCTCCACTTT. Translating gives CASSLAQNVNNSPLHF. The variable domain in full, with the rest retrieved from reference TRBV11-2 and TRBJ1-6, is EAGVAQSPRYKIIEKRQSVAFWCNPISGHATLYWYQQILGQGPKLLIQFQNNGVVDDSQLPKDRFSAERLKGVDSTLKIQPAKLEDSAVYLCASSLAQNVNNSPLHFGNGTRLTVT.

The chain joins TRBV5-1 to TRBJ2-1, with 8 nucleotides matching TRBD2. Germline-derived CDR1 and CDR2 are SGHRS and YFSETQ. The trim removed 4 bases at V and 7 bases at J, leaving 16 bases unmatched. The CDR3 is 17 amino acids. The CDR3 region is CASSPYPGIAGKNEQFF. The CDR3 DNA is TGCGCCAGCAGCCCCTACCCTGGAATAGCGGGGAAGAATGAGCAGTTCTTC.

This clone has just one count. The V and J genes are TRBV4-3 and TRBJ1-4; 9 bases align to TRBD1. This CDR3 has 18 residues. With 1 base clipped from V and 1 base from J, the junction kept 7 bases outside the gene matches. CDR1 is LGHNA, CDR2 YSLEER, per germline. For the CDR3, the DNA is TGCGCCAGCAGCCAAGGGGGACAGGGTCGGGGAACTAATGAAAAACTGTTTTTT. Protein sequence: CASSQGGQGRGTNEKLFF.

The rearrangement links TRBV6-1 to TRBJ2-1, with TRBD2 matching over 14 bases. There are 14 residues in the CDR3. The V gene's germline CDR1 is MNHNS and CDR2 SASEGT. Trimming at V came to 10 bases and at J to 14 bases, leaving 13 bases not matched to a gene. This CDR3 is CATLQGTSGGPEFF. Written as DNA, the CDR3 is TGTGCCACCCTCCAGGGGACTAGCGGGGGCCCCGAGTTCTTC.

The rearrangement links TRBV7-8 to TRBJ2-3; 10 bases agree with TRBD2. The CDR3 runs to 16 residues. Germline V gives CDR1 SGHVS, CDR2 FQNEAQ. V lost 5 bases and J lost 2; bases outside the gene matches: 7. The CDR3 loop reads CASSPRLAGFTDTQYF. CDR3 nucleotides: TGTGCCAGCAGCCCCCGACTAGCGGGTTTCACAGATACGCAGTATTTT. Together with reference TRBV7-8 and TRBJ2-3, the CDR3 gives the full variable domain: GAGVSQSPRYKVAKRGQDVALRCDPISGHVSLFWYQQALGQGPEFLTYFQNEAQLDKSGLPSDRFFAERPEGSVSTLKIQRTQQEDSAVYLCASSPRLAGFTDTQYFGPGTRLTVL.

The CDR3 here is CASRKTEYSNQPQHF. CDR3 DNA: TGTGCCAGCCGTAAGACAGAGTATAGCAATCAGCCCCAGCATTTT. The rearrangement uses TRBV2 and TRBJ1-5, with D perhaps TRBD1 (5 bases). Trimming shortened V by 8 bases and J by 0 bases, and 14 bases separated the two germline ends. Germline V gene lookup returns CDR1 SNHLY and CDR2 FYNNEI. The CDR3 has 15 residues.